This note documents a single TCR beta chain sequence. Trimming removed 0 bases from V and 1 base from J, with 7 bases in between. Germline CDR1 GTSNPN, CDR2 SVGIG (reference sequence). This CDR3 has 15 residues. The sorted Tregs were CD4+CD25+CD127-/low cells. Full-length variable regions came from constant-region reverse primers plus semi-nested Nested Universal Primer A PCR. TCRdb called the 5' RACE reads again in MiXCR, with one record for every CDR3 protein. The sample lists about 32,000 distinct CDR3 sequences, 27% occurring once. The TCR comes from a female donor with breast cancer. Sequenced sample: tumor-infiltrating Tregs sorted from the breast tumor. The V gene is TRBV30, the J gene TRBJ2-6; no reliable D call. CDR3: CAWSVRVSGANVLTF. The CDR3 DNA is TGTGCCTGGAGTGTACGGGTTTCTGGGGCCAACGTCCTGACTTTC.